The 13 T cell receptor beta chains below come from one sample, sequenced in a study of radiotherapy plus CTLA-4 blockade in lung cancer. The table came from immunoSEQ multiplex PCR; TCRdb's copy has only in-frame clones and leaves some out. Altogether about 72,000 clones are present, roughly 78% being singletons, with the ten largest covering 7% to 8.5%. This sample comprised peripheral blood, obtained from a patient treated with radiotherapy plus ipilimumab. The source is a human donor with non-small cell lung cancer who had a complete response to radiotherapy plus ipilimumab.

The rearrangement joins TRBV27 to TRBJ2-1; 9 nucleotides align to TRBD1. CDR1 is MNHEY, CDR2 SMNVEV, per germline (reference sequence). The CDR3 totals 14 residues. V lost 6 bases to trimming and J lost 10 bases; unmatched junction nucleotides: 10. The DNA for the CDR3 is TGTGCCAGCAGGACGGACAGGGGCCGCCGGGAGCAGTTCTTC. This codes for CASRTDRGRREQFF.

This clone was picked up a small number of times. The V call is TRBV5-1, the J call TRBJ1-1; no firm D call. CDR1 SGHRS and CDR2 YFSETQ come from the germline V gene. The CDR3 extends over 14 amino acids. V gave up 0 bases and J gave up 0 bases, with 6 bases separating them. The CDR3 nucleotides are TGCGCCAGCAGCTTGGAGGGTATGAACACTGAAGCTTTCTTT. It is translated as CASSLEGMNTEAFF.

The chain is built from TRBV28 and TRBJ1-4; D not resolved. The germline gives CDR1 MDHEN, CDR2 SYDVKM. The CDR3 has 12 amino acids. Trimming took off 6 bases at V and 7 bases at J, with 9 bases between the two ends. In nucleotides, the CDR3 is TGTGCCAGCAGCCAACGTAGTGAAAAACTGTTTTTT. Amino acid sequence: CASSQRSEKLFF.

The chain uses TRBV9 and TRBJ1-2, with D maybe TRBD1 (6 bases). The CDR3 runs to 14 residues. V was trimmed by 4 bases and J by 5 bases, leaving 15 bases between them. From germline, CDR1 is SGDLS and CDR2 YYNGEE. The CDR3 bases are TGTGCCAGCAGCTCAGAGCAGGGGAGATATGGCTACACCTTC. It yields the protein CASSSEQGRYGYTF.

The V gene is TRBV7-9, the J gene TRBJ1-2, with D possibly TRBD1 on 5 matching bases. Trimming took off 0 bases at V and 2 bases at J, with 10 bases between the two ends. CDR1 is SEHNR and CDR2 is FQNEAQ in the germline V gene (reference sequence). The CDR3 has 15 amino acids. This chain's CDR3 is CASSLAWGDNYGYTF. DNA of the CDR3: TGTGCCAGCAGCTTAGCCTGGGGCGACAACTATGGCTACACCTTC.

The chain carries TRBV7-8 and TRBJ2-1; no clear D gene. This CDR3 comprises 11 residues. V was pared by 8 bases and J by 5 bases, with 7 bases between. Germline CDR1 and CDR2: SGHVS and FQNEAQ. The CDR3, as DNA: TGTGCCAGCGACGTGAACAATGAGCAGTTCTTC. As protein: CASDVNNEQFF.

The chain recombines TRBV15 with TRBJ2-3; TRBD2 agrees at 14 bases. The CDR3 has 18 residues. Trimming removed 5 bases from V and 7 bases from J; junction bases left unmatched: 14. From germline, CDR1 is LNHNV and CDR2 YYDKDF (reference sequence). CDR3 bases: TGTGCCACCAGCCCGACCACGCGGACTAGCGGGGGGAAGTATACGCAGTATTTT. It translates to CATSPTTRTSGGKYTQYF. The complete variable domain, with remaining parts taken from reference TRBV15 and TRBJ2-3, reads DAMVIQNPRYQVTQFGKPVTLSCSQTLNHNVMYWYQQKSSQAPKLLFHYYDKDFNNEADTPDNFQSRRPNTSFCFLDIRSPGLGDTAMYLCATSPTTRTSGGKYTQYFGPGTRLTVL.

V and J are TRBV11-2 and TRBJ2-2; D is possibly TRBD1 or TRBD2 (5 bases each). The V gene's germline CDR1 is SGHAT and CDR2 FQNNGV. This CDR3 contains 15 residues. V lost 2 bases, J lost 3 bases, and 10 bases lay in between. This CDR3 reads CASSLRGADTGELFF. In DNA form, the CDR3 reads TGTGCCAGCAGCTTAAGAGGGGCGGACACCGGGGAGCTGTTTTTT.

This chain uses TRBV5-4 with TRBJ1-5; the match to TRBD1 covers 12 bases. V trimming: 3 bases; J trimming: 6 bases; junction bases outside the gene matches: 10. The CDR3 extends over 17 amino acids. CDR1 is SGHNT and CDR2 is YYREEE in the germline V gene (reference sequence). The CDR3 DNA follows: TGTGCCAGCAGCTCTTGGGACAGGGGGCCAAGCTCTCAGCCCCAGCATTTT. Protein sequence: CASSSWDRGPSSQPQHF.

This chain links TRBV7-2 with TRBJ2-1, with D perhaps TRBD2 (6 bases). Germline loops: CDR1 SGHTA, CDR2 FQGNSA. V was shortened by 1 base and J by 3 bases, with 10 bases between the two germline ends. The CDR3 totals 15 residues. In DNA, the CDR3 is TGTGCCAGCAGCTTAGTTGGGGGGATCTACAATGAGCAGTTCTTC. Translation gives CASSLVGGIYNEQFF.

The chain uses TRBV10-2 and TRBJ2-1; TRBD2 matches 8 bases. The length of the CDR3 is 14 residues. Per the germline V gene, CDR1 is WSHSY and CDR2 is SAAADI. V lost 2 bases, J lost 7 bases, and 4 bases stayed unmatched. The CDR3 bases are TGCGCCAGCAGTGAGACGGGGGGGCCTAATGAGCAGTTCTTC. Amino acid sequence: CASSETGGPNEQFF.

This clone was detected only once. This rearrangement joins TRBV11-2 to TRBJ1-2; 7 nucleotides agree with TRBD1. Germline V lookup: CDR1 SGHAT, CDR2 FQNNGV. J was trimmed by 11 bases and V by 3 bases; bases with no gene match: 9. The CDR3 has 13 amino acids. CDR3: CASSFDREHIYTF. CDR3 nucleotides: TGTGCCAGCAGCTTTGACAGGGAACATATTTACACCTTC. The full variable domain, with the rest looked up from reference TRBV11-2 and TRBJ1-2, is EAGVAQSPRYKIIEKRQSVAFWCNPISGHATLYWYQQILGQGPKLLIQFQNNGVVDDSQLPKDRFSAERLKGVDSTLKIQPAKLEDSAVYLCASSFDREHIYTFGSGTRLTVV.

The V and J genes are TRBV7-6 and TRBJ2-2; 7 bases align to TRBD2. The germline gives CDR1 SGHVS, CDR2 FNYEAQ. The CDR3 is 16 amino acids. V lost 5 bases to trimming and J lost 6 bases; unmatched junction nucleotides: 12. The CDR3 nucleotides are TGTGCCAGCAGCCCCCTGGGCGGGAGCACGGCCGGGGAGCTGTTTTTT. Translated, it gives CASSPLGGSTAGELFF.